These T cell receptor beta chains were read from a single sample in a study of response to subunit inactivated influenza vaccine. TCRdb re-called the RT-PCR reads through MiXCR, storing one row per CDR3 protein. The data hold about 480,000 distinct CDR3 sequences, with under 15% observed a single time. The material sequenced was PBMCs from blood, taken about 40 days after vaccination. Source of these receptors: a man aged 45 to 65 who received an inactivated influenza vaccine. CDR3s include the opening cysteine and the closing phenylalanine or tryptophan. D genes are given only for firm matches. A clone size is listed for some rows: how often the clone was seen (once, few, many), or a class if it is expanded.

cdr3_length: 14; clone_size: many; v_call: TRBV20-1; d_call: -; j_call: TRBJ1-5; cdr3_nt: TGCAGTGCTAAACCCAACCAGCACAATCAGCCCCAGCATTTT; cdr3_aa: CSAKPNQHNQPQHF
cdr3_length: 17; clone_size: few; v_call: TRBV10-3; d_call: TRBD2; j_call: TRBJ2-2; cdr3_nt: TGTGCCATCAGAGATCCGGCTAGCGGGGACTACACCGGGGAGCTGTTTTTT; cdr3_aa: CAIRDPASGDYTGELFF
cdr3_length: 14; clone_size: few; v_call: TRBV10-3; d_call: -; j_call: TRBJ2-3; cdr3_nt: TGTGCCATCAGGGAGCGGCGGGACACAGATACGCAGTATTTT; cdr3_aa: CAIRERRDTDTQYF
cdr3_length: 17; clone_size: many; v_call: TRBV4-3; d_call: TRBD2; j_call: TRBJ2-3; cdr3_nt: TGCGCCAGCAGCCAAGATGGCCTAGCGGGAGTGGGAGATACGCAGTATTTT; cdr3_aa: CASSQDGLAGVGDTQYF
cdr3_length: 16; clone_size: -; v_call: TRBV5-1; d_call: -; j_call: TRBJ1-1; cdr3_nt: TGCGCCAGCAGCTTGGTTGGGGGGGGCGCGGACACTGAAGCTTTCTTT; cdr3_aa: CASSLVGGGADTEAFF
cdr3_length: 17; clone_size: -; v_call: TRBV29-1; d_call: -; j_call: TRBJ2-1; cdr3_nt: TGCAGCGTTGATGGGGGAGGCGGGTTAAGCTCCTACAATGAGCAGTTCTTC; cdr3_aa: CSVDGGGGLSSYNEQFF
cdr3_length: 15; clone_size: -; v_call: TRBV4-1; d_call: -; j_call: TRBJ1-6; cdr3_nt: TGCGCCAGCAGCCAAGGTCGGGACGTGGAATCACCCCTCCACTTT; cdr3_aa: CASSQGRDVESPLHF
cdr3_length: 15; clone_size: many; v_call: TRBV5-6; d_call: -; j_call: TRBJ2-7; cdr3_nt: TGTGCCAGCAGCGGACGACAGAGAAGCTCCTACGAGCAGTACTTC; cdr3_aa: CASSGRQRSSYEQYF
cdr3_length: 15; clone_size: -; v_call: TRBV3-1; d_call: TRBD2; j_call: TRBJ2-7; cdr3_nt: TGTGCCAGCAGCCAAGAGGGACTAGCGCCTTACGAGCAGTACTTC; cdr3_aa: CASSQEGLAPYEQYF
cdr3_length: 16; clone_size: few; v_call: TRBV6-2/TRBV6-3; d_call: TRBD1; j_call: TRBJ2-2; cdr3_nt: TGTGCCAGCAGTGGCAGGGGGCGAGGTCGTACCGGGGAGCTGTTTTTT; cdr3_aa: CASSGRGRGRTGELFF
cdr3_length: 15; clone_size: -; v_call: TRBV11-2; d_call: -; j_call: TRBJ2-3; cdr3_nt: TGTGCCAGCAGCTTACTATACGCGACTGGCCGGACGCAGTATTTT; cdr3_aa: CASSLLYATGRTQYF
cdr3_length: 16; clone_size: many; v_call: TRBV27; d_call: -; j_call: TRBJ2-1; cdr3_nt: TGTGCCAGCAGTTTATTTTCCAGCGGGTCGGGGGATGAGCAGTTCTTC; cdr3_aa: CASSLFSSGSGDEQFF
cdr3_length: 14; clone_size: -; v_call: TRBV20-1; d_call: -; j_call: TRBJ1-2; cdr3_nt: TGCAGTGCTGACGGACAGACGTTTAGCTATGGCTACACCTTC; cdr3_aa: CSADGQTFSYGYTF
cdr3_length: 16; clone_size: -; v_call: TRBV5-1; d_call: TRBD2; j_call: TRBJ2-3; cdr3_nt: TGCGCCAGCAGCACAGGGACTAGCGGGAACACAGATACGCAGTATTTT; cdr3_aa: CASSTGTSGNTDTQYF
cdr3_length: 14; clone_size: once; v_call: TRBV7-2; d_call: TRBD1; j_call: TRBJ2-7; cdr3_nt: TGTGCCATCAGCTTCGGACAGGGGATAGGCGAGCAGTACTTC; cdr3_aa: CAISFGQGIGEQYF
cdr3_length: 13; clone_size: -; v_call: TRBV10-3; d_call: -; j_call: TRBJ1-2; cdr3_nt: TGTGCCATCACTACGGACCCTAACTATGGCTACACCTTC; cdr3_aa: CAITTDPNYGYTF
cdr3_length: 14; clone_size: -; v_call: TRBV7-2; d_call: TRBD1; j_call: TRBJ1-1; cdr3_nt: TGTGCCAGCAGCTGGGGACAGTTCTTCACTGAAGCTTTCTTT; cdr3_aa: CASSWGQFFTEAFF
cdr3_length: 15; clone_size: -; v_call: TRBV11-2; d_call: TRBD1; j_call: TRBJ2-7; cdr3_nt: TGTGCCAGCAGCTACCCCCTCGGGACAGGGCTCGAGCAGTACTTC; cdr3_aa: CASSYPLGTGLEQYF
cdr3_length: 14; clone_size: -; v_call: TRBV5-1; d_call: -; j_call: TRBJ1-1; cdr3_nt: TGCGCCAGCAGCGCCGGGACCGGGAACACTGAAGCTTTCTTT; cdr3_aa: CASSAGTGNTEAFF
cdr3_length: 13; clone_size: few; v_call: TRBV5-1; d_call: -; j_call: TRBJ2-2; cdr3_nt: TGCGCCAGCAGCGGGTTCGGTGCCGGGGAGCTGTTTTTT; cdr3_aa: CASSGFGAGELFF
cdr3_length: 17; clone_size: -; v_call: TRBV6-2/TRBV6-3; d_call: -; j_call: TRBJ2-6; cdr3_nt: TGTGCCAGCAGTTACTCGAAGCATTACTCTGGGGCCAACGTCCTGACTTTC; cdr3_aa: CASSYSKHYSGANVLTF
cdr3_length: 16; clone_size: -; v_call: TRBV15; d_call: -; j_call: TRBJ2-1; cdr3_nt: TGTGCCACCAGCAGACCCTATTCTAGGGGGGACAATGAGCAGTTCTTC; cdr3_aa: CATSRPYSRGDNEQFF
cdr3_length: 17; clone_size: -; v_call: TRBV12-3/TRBV12-4; d_call: -; j_call: TRBJ1-4; cdr3_nt: TGTGCCAGCAGTTTAGCGGGGGCTTCCTGGGAGAATGAAAAACTGTTTTTT; cdr3_aa: CASSLAGASWENEKLFF
cdr3_length: 14; clone_size: many; v_call: TRBV10-2; d_call: -; j_call: TRBJ2-3; cdr3_nt: TGCGCCAGCAAACCCGGGACTAGCACAGATACGCAGTATTTT; cdr3_aa: CASKPGTSTDTQYF
cdr3_length: 16; clone_size: few; v_call: TRBV5-4; d_call: -; j_call: TRBJ2-1; cdr3_nt: TGTGCCAGCAGCTTGTCGGCGGGACGATCCTACAATGAGCAGTTCTTC; cdr3_aa: CASSLSAGRSYNEQFF
cdr3_length: 15; clone_size: -; v_call: TRBV7-2; d_call: -; j_call: TRBJ2-7; cdr3_nt: TGTGCCAGCAGCTTAGGGCTAGCTACGGCCTACGAGCAGTACTTC; cdr3_aa: CASSLGLATAYEQYF
cdr3_length: 15; clone_size: -; v_call: TRBV4-3; d_call: -; j_call: TRBJ2-3; cdr3_nt: TGCGCCAGCAGCCAAGACCTCCCAGTTGCGGATACGCAGTATTTT; cdr3_aa: CASSQDLPVADTQYF
cdr3_length: 15; clone_size: few; v_call: TRBV6-5; d_call: -; j_call: TRBJ2-7; cdr3_nt: TGTGCCAGCAGTTACGGGTCTTTGGGGGTCAACGAGCAGTACTTC; cdr3_aa: CASSYGSLGVNEQYF
cdr3_length: 14; clone_size: -; v_call: TRBV18; d_call: -; j_call: TRBJ2-7; cdr3_nt: TGTGCCAGCTCACCACAGGGGGTCCTGGCCGAGCAGTACTTC; cdr3_aa: CASSPQGVLAEQYF
cdr3_length: 14; clone_size: -; v_call: TRBV29-1; d_call: TRBD2; j_call: TRBJ2-7; cdr3_nt: TGCAACGTTGAATCCTTGCGGGGGGGCGGCGAGCAGTACTTC; cdr3_aa: CNVESLRGGGEQYF
cdr3_length: 13; clone_size: -; v_call: TRBV20-1; d_call: -; j_call: TRBJ1-5; cdr3_nt: TGCAGTGCTAGAGATTCCGGGGGGGAGCCCCAGCATTTT; cdr3_aa: CSARDSGGEPQHF
cdr3_length: 14; clone_size: -; v_call: TRBV7-2; d_call: -; j_call: TRBJ2-7; cdr3_nt: TGTGCCAGCAGCTTAGCCGGGTCCACCTACGAGCAGTACTTC; cdr3_aa: CASSLAGSTYEQYF
cdr3_length: 13; clone_size: many; v_call: TRBV15; d_call: TRBD1; j_call: TRBJ2-3; cdr3_nt: TGTGCCACCAGCAGAGGACAGGGTGATACGCAGTATTTT; cdr3_aa: CATSRGQGDTQYF
cdr3_length: 14; clone_size: -; v_call: TRBV20-1; d_call: -; j_call: TRBJ2-1; cdr3_nt: TGCAGTGCTAGAGAGGGGGACCTCCACAATGAGCAGTTCTTC; cdr3_aa: CSAREGDLHNEQFF
cdr3_length: 17; clone_size: few; v_call: TRBV28; d_call: TRBD1; j_call: TRBJ2-2; cdr3_nt: TGTGCCAGCAGTTTCTCAGGGGGCTGGACTTGGTCTGGGGAGCTGTTTTTT; cdr3_aa: CASSFSGGWTWSGELFF
cdr3_length: 17; clone_size: few; v_call: TRBV7-9; d_call: TRBD2; j_call: TRBJ2-5; cdr3_nt: TGTGCCAGCAGTTTTACGGGGAGGGCCCGTACAGAAGAGACCCAGTACTTC; cdr3_aa: CASSFTGRARTEETQYF
cdr3_length: 13; clone_size: few; v_call: TRBV20-1; d_call: -; j_call: TRBJ2-7; cdr3_nt: TGCAGTGCTAGGTGGCCCGTCTCCTACGAGCAGTACTTC; cdr3_aa: CSARWPVSYEQYF
cdr3_length: 14; clone_size: -; v_call: TRBV12-3/TRBV12-4; d_call: -; j_call: TRBJ2-5; cdr3_nt: TGTGCCAGCAGTTTACGCGGGCCACAAGAGACCCAGTACTTC; cdr3_aa: CASSLRGPQETQYF
cdr3_length: 16; clone_size: -; v_call: TRBV11-2; d_call: -; j_call: TRBJ1-4; cdr3_nt: TGTGCCAGCAGCTTAATGGGGGGCTCAACTAATGAAAAACTGTTTTTT; cdr3_aa: CASSLMGGSTNEKLFF
cdr3_length: 12; clone_size: once; v_call: TRBV28; d_call: -; j_call: TRBJ1-2; cdr3_nt: TGTGCCAGCAGTCTACAGATTTATGGCTACACCTTC; cdr3_aa: CASSLQIYGYTF
cdr3_length: 15; clone_size: -; v_call: TRBV11-2; d_call: TRBD2; j_call: TRBJ2-7; cdr3_nt: TGTGCCAGCAGCTCAGGACTAGCGGGGCTGAACGAGCAGTACTTC; cdr3_aa: CASSSGLAGLNEQYF
cdr3_length: 14; clone_size: -; v_call: TRBV5-1; d_call: TRBD1; j_call: TRBJ1-4; cdr3_nt: TGCGCCAGCAGCTTCGGGACAGGGATTGAAAAACTGTTTTTT; cdr3_aa: CASSFGTGIEKLFF
cdr3_length: 15; clone_size: few; v_call: TRBV7-9; d_call: TRBD2; j_call: TRBJ2-7; cdr3_nt: TGTGCCAGCAGCTCTAGCGGGAGTTTAACCTACGAGCAGTACTTC; cdr3_aa: CASSSSGSLTYEQYF
cdr3_length: 15; clone_size: -; v_call: TRBV10-3; d_call: -; j_call: TRBJ2-7; cdr3_nt: TGTGCCATCAGTGAGAGGCCAGCCAGCTCCTACGAGCAGTACTTC; cdr3_aa: CAISERPASSYEQYF
cdr3_length: 14; clone_size: -; v_call: TRBV4-1; d_call: -; j_call: TRBJ2-7; cdr3_nt: TGCGCCAGCAGCCAAGATTTTGGGGTTTTCGAGCAGTACTTC; cdr3_aa: CASSQDFGVFEQYF
cdr3_length: 13; clone_size: many; v_call: TRBV2; d_call: -; j_call: TRBJ1-2; cdr3_nt: TGTGCCAGCAGTGTGGACGGGAACTATGGCTACACCTTC; cdr3_aa: CASSVDGNYGYTF
cdr3_length: 14; clone_size: -; v_call: TRBV2; d_call: -; j_call: TRBJ2-7; cdr3_nt: TGTGCCAGCAGCGCGAGTCAGGGGAGCGACGAGCAGTACTTC; cdr3_aa: CASSASQGSDEQYF
cdr3_length: 14; clone_size: -; v_call: TRBV13; d_call: -; j_call: TRBJ2-2; cdr3_nt: TGTGCCAGCAGCTCCCACAGGGTAATCGGGGAGCTGTTTTTT; cdr3_aa: CASSSHRVIGELFF
cdr3_length: 14; clone_size: -; v_call: TRBV7-2; d_call: TRBD1; j_call: TRBJ2-7; cdr3_nt: TGTGCCAGCAGCCCGAGGCCAGGGGGCTTCGAGCAGTACTTC; cdr3_aa: CASSPRPGGFEQYF
cdr3_length: 18; clone_size: many; v_call: TRBV6-5; d_call: -; j_call: TRBJ1-2; cdr3_nt: TGTGCCAGCAGTTACGGTATAAATATTAGGACGGACGGCTATGGCTACACCTTC; cdr3_aa: CASSYGINIRTDGYGYTF
cdr3_length: 14; clone_size: -; v_call: TRBV12-3/TRBV12-4; d_call: -; j_call: TRBJ2-2; cdr3_nt: TGTGCCAGCAGTTTACTACGGTCTACCGGGGAGCTGTTTTTT; cdr3_aa: CASSLLRSTGELFF
cdr3_length: 15; clone_size: few; v_call: TRBV25-1; d_call: -; j_call: TRBJ2-7; cdr3_nt: TGTGCCAGCAGTAGTTTCGGGCGAGGGTTGGGGGAGCAGTACTTC; cdr3_aa: CASSSFGRGLGEQYF
cdr3_length: 15; clone_size: few; v_call: TRBV27; d_call: -; j_call: TRBJ2-2; cdr3_nt: TGTGCCAGCAGTTTATCGACAGGGAACACCGGGGAGCTGTTTTTT; cdr3_aa: CASSLSTGNTGELFF
cdr3_length: 20; clone_size: few; v_call: TRBV11-2; d_call: -; j_call: TRBJ2-6; cdr3_nt: TGTGCCAGCAGCTTAGATTTTTGGCAGGCGTTTCCTTCTGGGGCCAACGTCCTGACTTTC; cdr3_aa: CASSLDFWQAFPSGANVLTF
cdr3_length: 16; clone_size: -; v_call: TRBV7-8; d_call: -; j_call: TRBJ2-7; cdr3_nt: TGTGCCAGCAGCATCGGAAGACAGCGATTAGGGTACGAGCAGTACTTC; cdr3_aa: CASSIGRQRLGYEQYF
cdr3_length: 14; clone_size: few; v_call: TRBV15; d_call: -; j_call: TRBJ2-5; cdr3_nt: TGTGCCACCAGCAGAACCGGGGGAGAAGGGACCCAGTACTTC; cdr3_aa: CATSRTGGEGTQYF
cdr3_length: 11; clone_size: -; v_call: TRBV6-2/TRBV6-3; d_call: TRBD2; j_call: TRBJ2-2; cdr3_nt: TGTGCCAGCTCGCGGGAGGAGGAGCTGTTTTTT; cdr3_aa: CASSREEELFF
cdr3_length: 13; clone_size: many; v_call: TRBV12-3/TRBV12-4; d_call: -; j_call: TRBJ1-2; cdr3_nt: TGTGCCAGCAAACCACAGAGCTTCTATGGCTACACCTTC; cdr3_aa: CASKPQSFYGYTF
cdr3_length: 14; clone_size: few; v_call: TRBV12-3/TRBV12-4; d_call: TRBD1; j_call: TRBJ1-2; cdr3_nt: TGTGCCAGCAGACCAGGGACAGCTAGGGGTGGCTACACCTTC; cdr3_aa: CASRPGTARGGYTF